Given below is one T cell receptor (beta chain) in context. What it binds is unknown. This may stem from a read error, because a much larger clone lies one nucleotide away. These data belong to a study of Graves' ophthalmopathy and Graves' hyperthyroidism. Study in general: Peripheral blood collection took place at initial diagnosis, before any treatment.

Excluded: other autoimmune disease, uncontrolled infection, pregnancy or lactation. PBMCs came from less than 13 ml of fresh peripheral blood. The study's findings and limits: Ophthalmopathy cases were distinguished from stable hyperthyroidism by a 13-signature model, reaching around 88% sensitivity and roughly 81% specificity.

The authors amplified TCR beta CDR3 regions from RNA transcripts. Second-round multiplex PCR followed a first-round RT-PCR using HTBI primers. Using its own MiXCR run on the multiplex PCR reads, TCRdb lists one record per CDR3 protein. The table has 400,000 or so distinct CDR3 sequences, approximately 18% seen once; the top ten hold 2.4%. Germline V gene data show CDR1 as KGHSH and CDR2 as LQKENI. CDR3 size: 12 residues. This sequence originates from an adult woman with stable Graves' hyperthyroidism. The chain links TRBV18 to TRBJ2-7, with D perhaps TRBD1 (6 bases). The material sequenced was peripheral blood. CDR3 residues: CASSLLEGEQCF. The CDR3 coding sequence is TGTGCCAGCTCGCTCCTAGAGGGGGAGCAGTGCTTC.